This T cell receptor beta chain was obtained from a study of Graves' ophthalmopathy and Graves' hyperthyroidism. Trimming at V came to 4 bases and at J to 1 base, leaving 6 bases not matched to a gene. CDR3 length: 16 amino acids. Germline CDR1 reads MNHEY; CDR2 reads SVGAGI. RNA transcripts were the source from which TCR beta CDR3 regions were amplified. HTBI primers were employed in first-round RT-PCR, then a second-round multiplex PCR followed. TCRdb re-derived calls from the multiplex PCR reads in MiXCR, one entry per CDR3 protein. The data show 400,000 to 450,000 distinct CDR3 sequences, under 25% seen once.

Sequenced material: peripheral blood. This clonotype was sampled from a woman between 18 and 29 years old with stable Graves' hyperthyroidism. This sequence joins TRBV6-5 and TRBJ2-2; 7 bases map to TRBD1. The CDR3 DNA reads TGTGCCAGCAGTTTCCGGACAGGCTTGAACACCGGGGAGCTGTTTTTT. The encoded protein is CASSFRTGLNTGELFF.